This entry features one T cell receptor beta chain sequence. The PCR made use of 60 Vbeta and 13 Jbeta primers. TCRdb's copy holds only in-frame clones and misses some; the assay was immunoSEQ multiplex PCR. The data show 150,000 to 200,000 clones, with around 86% seen just once and roughly 2% held by the top ten. Trimming removed 6 bases from V and 6 bases from J; junction bases left unmatched: 6. Germline V gene data show CDR1 as MNHEY and CDR2 as SVGAGI. The CDR3 length is 14 residues. The data are from a study of cytomegalovirus exposure and HLA in healthy donors. The chain recombines TRBV6-5 with TRBJ1-4, with 8 bases aligning to TRBD1. Sequenced sample: PBMCs. The sequence was collected from a human donor in good health. The CDR3 bases are TGTGCCAGCAGCCGGACAGGGAGGGATGAAAAACTGTTTTTT. Residues: CASSRTGRDEKLFF.